This note documents a single T cell receptor (beta chain) sequence. Its antigen is as yet unknown. This entry is derived from a study of vaccination effects on CD4 cells after COVID-19. Study-wide findings and caveats: Just 1 of 255 vaccine-induced clones in healthy recipients was cross-reactive.

Following a roughly 9-day culture, CD4+ T cells were purified. Two doses of BNT162b2 or mRNA-1273 vaccine were administered to participants. On days 3 and 7, fresh IL-2 medium replaced half the medium. The CDR3 is 15 amino acids. The germline CDR1 and CDR2 sequences are KGHDR and SFDVKD. Between the trimmed V and J ends, which lost 4 bases and 5 bases, there was a span of 16 bases. The method was immunoSEQ multiplex PCR; TCRdb's version includes in-frame clones alone and lacks a portion of them. The data contain around 62,000 clones, roughly 81% of them singletons. The TCR originated in a human donor who received a COVID-19 vaccine. The rearrangement links TRBV24-1 to TRBJ2-5; no firm D call. Material: CD4+ T cells from PBMCs cultured without peptide, obtained after COVID-19 vaccination. The CDR3 DNA reads TGTGCCACCAGTGACCCCCGGGTTCCCGGGGAGACCCAGTACTTC. It encodes CATSDPRVPGETQYF.